These 24 T cell receptor beta chains came from one sample sequenced in a study of T cells expressing NK-cell markers. Using the 5' RACE reads, TCRdb records one entry per CDR3 protein without DNA. The sample spans fewer than 400,000 distinct CDR3 sequences; the ten largest clones claim about 5.2%. The sequenced sample was blood T cells: a sorted CD56 or NKG2C T cell subset, CD4+ or CD8+ T cells, or bulk PBMC T cells (not recorded which). These receptors were obtained from a man aged 18 to 70 in good health.

The chain uses TRBV6-5 and TRBJ1-2; the D gene TCRdb calls, TRBD1, cannot be checked with no DNA. Germline assignment: CDR1 MNHEY and CDR2 SVGAGI. The CDR3 runs to 15 residues. This chain's CDR3 is CASSSRTGANYGYTF.

The V gene is TRBV3-1, the J gene TRBJ1-1. The CDR3 loop spans 17 amino acids. Germline loops: CDR1 LGHDT, CDR2 YNNKEL (reference sequence). This CDR3 is CASSPRQWGGTNTEAFF.

This chain's CDR3 is CASSPHRSTDTQYF. This chain connects TRBV16 to TRBJ2-3; the TRBD2 assignment by TCRdb is unverifiable without DNA. This CDR3 has 14 amino acids. The germline V gene encodes CDR1 KGHSY and CDR2 FQNENV.

The chain links TRBV12-3 or TRBV12-4 to TRBJ1-6. There are 14 residues in the CDR3. CDR3 sequence: CASSFTQRNSPLHF.

The chain recombines TRBV20-1 with TRBJ2-2; with no DNA, the TCRdb D assignment of TRBD2 cannot be verified. This CDR3 spans 16 amino acids. CDR1 DFQATT and CDR2 SNEGSKA come from the germline V gene (reference sequence). The CDR3 reads CSARKAGGTYTGELFF.

The chain links TRBV11-2 to TRBJ2-5; no DNA is available, so the TRBD1 call from TCRdb remains unchecked. Germline loops: CDR1 SGHAT, CDR2 FQNNGV. The CDR3 totals 15 residues. The chain's CDR3 is CASSPMGGSQETQYF. Drawing the rest from reference TRBV11-2 and TRBJ2-5, the complete variable domain is EAGVAQSPRYKIIEKRQSVAFWCNPISGHATLYWYQQILGQGPKLLIQFQNNGVVDDSQLPKDRFSAERLKGVDSTLKIQPAKLEDSAVYLCASSPMGGSQETQYFGPGTRLLVL.

This chain uses TRBV28 with TRBJ1-1; the TCRdb call, TRBD1, lacks DNA for checking. Germline V gene sequence: CDR1 MDHEN, CDR2 SYDVKM. This CDR3 contains 15 residues. CDR3 in amino acids: CASSPYLQGDTEAFF.

CDR3 region: CSVEWRGFDEQYF. The chain carries TRBV29-1 and TRBJ2-7; TCRdb's D call of TRBD1 is untestable without DNA. This CDR3 is built from 13 residues. The germline gives CDR1 SQVTM, CDR2 ANQGSEA.

CDR3 sequence reads: CASSLQRGTSLLSEQFF. The genes are TRBV5-1 and TRBJ2-1; checking the TCRdb D call of TRBD2 is not possible without DNA. The germline V gene has CDR1 SGHRS and CDR2 YFSETQ. The CDR3 has 17 amino acids.

The chain links TRBV18 to TRBJ1-4. This CDR3 has 13 residues. Germline CDR1 and CDR2: KGHSH and LQKENI. The CDR3 reads CASSPRENEKLFF.

The V gene is TRBV20-1, the J gene TRBJ1-1. The CDR3 length is 12 residues. The germline gives CDR1 DFQATT, CDR2 SNEGSKA (reference sequence). The CDR3 sequence is CSARDLYTEAFF.

This chain joins TRBV6-1 and TRBJ2-3; the D gene TCRdb calls, TRBD1, cannot be checked with no DNA. Germline V gives CDR1 MNHNS, CDR2 SASEGT. This CDR3 spans 16 amino acids. CDR3 residues: CASSSRRGSYTDTQYF.

The chain combines TRBV20-1 with TRBJ1-6; the TRBD1 assignment by TCRdb is unverifiable without DNA. Germline V CDR1 and CDR2: DFQATT, SNEGSKA (reference sequence). This CDR3 has 13 amino acids. CDR3 region: CSAEGQGDSPLHF.

This sequence joins TRBV2 and TRBJ1-5; TCRdb names TRBD1, which stays unverified in the absence of DNA. This CDR3 contains 15 residues. In germline, CDR1 is SNHLY, CDR2 FYNNEI. The CDR3: CASSEGLGRGQPQHF.

V is TRBV12-3 or TRBV12-4 and J is TRBJ2-7; TCRdb's D call of TRBD2 is untestable without DNA. The CDR3 contains 17 residues. The CDR3 protein is CASSLRTSGGKTYEQYF.

This rearrangement joins TRBV15 to TRBJ1-3. This CDR3 spans 15 amino acids. CDR1 and CDR2 (germline): LNHNV, YYDKDF (reference sequence). The chain's CDR3 is CATSRGYLSGNTIYF.

The V and J genes are TRBV2 and TRBJ2-2; TCRdb indicates TRBD2, and absent DNA this call remains unverified. The CDR3 contains 16 residues. Germline V CDR1 and CDR2: SNHLY, FYNNEI. The CDR3 is CASRVTSGGANGELFF.

The chain is built from TRBV5-1 and TRBJ2-5; with no DNA, the TCRdb D assignment of TRBD1 cannot be verified. Germline CDR1 SGHRS, CDR2 YFSETQ. The CDR3 is made up of 15 amino acids. Here the CDR3 reads CASSPQTGGTETQYF. Full variable domain (missing parts from reference TRBV5-1 and TRBJ2-5): KAGVTQTPRYLIKTRGQQVTLSCSPISGHRSVSWYQQTPGQGLQFLFEYFSETQRNKGNFPGRFSGRQFSNSRSEMNVSTLELGDSALYLCASSPQTGGTETQYFGPGTRLLVL.

This sequence joins TRBV7-9 and TRBJ1-2; the TRBD1 assignment by TCRdb is unverifiable without DNA. CDR3 length equals 14 residues. Germline lookup yields CDR1 SEHNR and CDR2 FQNEAQ (reference sequence). The CDR3 loop reads CASRSPGQNYGYTF.

The genes are TRBV20-1 and TRBJ2-3; TCRdb indicates TRBD2, and absent DNA this call remains unverified. The CDR3 has 15 residues. Germline assignment: CDR1 DFQATT and CDR2 SNEGSKA (reference sequence). The CDR3 spells CSASLLVGGADTQYF.

CDR3: CSVGVQSFAYNEQFF. The gene calls are TRBV29-1 and TRBJ2-1. The CDR3 loop spans 15 amino acids. In germline, CDR1 is SQVTM, CDR2 ANQGSEA.

The V and J genes are TRBV5-1 and TRBJ2-4; checking the TCRdb D call of TRBD1 is not possible without DNA. The germline CDR1 and CDR2 sequences are SGHRS and YFSETQ. The CDR3 totals 22 residues. CDR3 protein: CASSHEGPGQGFRGLAKNIQYF.

V usage is TRBV7-9 and J usage is TRBJ1-2; TCRdb returns TRBD1, unconfirmable since there is no DNA. The CDR3 extends over 13 amino acids. Looked up from germline, CDR1 is SEHNR and CDR2 is FQNEAQ (reference sequence). CDR3 sequence reads: CASRQTGGFGYTF.

This CDR3 is CASSLTENTGELFF. The V and J genes are TRBV4-1 and TRBJ2-2; TCRdb's D call, TRBD1, is unchecked because there is no DNA. The CDR3 has 14 amino acids. The V gene's germline CDR1 is MGHRA and CDR2 YSYEKL.